The 27 T cell receptor beta chains in this list originate from one sample, sequenced in a study of T cells in Graves' hyperthyroidism and ophthalmopathy. Authors of the study amplified TCR beta CDR3 regions from RNA transcripts. An initial round of RT-PCR targeting the TCR CDR3 relied on the HTBI primer set. Each CDR3 protein gets one entry after TCRdb re-called the multiplex PCR reads with MiXCR. Of 730,000 or so distinct CDR3 sequences listed, about 19% are singletons. Sequencing used blood. The receptors here all came from a woman between 50 and 59 years old with Graves' hyperthyroidism that later progressed to Graves' ophthalmopathy.

The chain joins TRBV6-1 to TRBJ1-2, with D perhaps TRBD1 (5 bases). The ends were cut back, 9 bases at V and 4 bases at J, with 15 bases in the middle. The CDR3 has 13 amino acids. CDR1 is MNHNS and CDR2 is SASEGT in the germline V gene. The CDR3 here is CASTQGFGYGYTF. CDR3 nucleotide sequence: TGTGCCAGTACCCAGGGTTTCGGCTATGGCTACACCTTC.

The genes are TRBV10-1 and TRBJ1-1, with 9 bases aligning to TRBD1. The CDR3 loop spans 14 amino acids. V lost 5 bases, J lost 6 bases, and 7 bases stayed unmatched. Germline CDR1 is WNHNN and CDR2 is SYGVQD (reference sequence). Written as DNA, the CDR3 is TGCGCCAGCAGTCATGGGACAGGGACGCCTGAAGCTTTCTTT. Protein: CASSHGTGTPEAFF.

This clonotype has a count of ten or more. The V and J genes are TRBV11-1 and TRBJ1-1; TRBD1 is a possible D gene (5 bases). The CDR3 runs 15 residues. Trimming pared 5 bases from V and 1 base from J, leaving 14 bases between. Germline loops: CDR1 SGHAT, CDR2 FQDESV (reference sequence). CDR3 nucleotide sequence: TGTGCCAGCAGCCATATTGGGACGGCGAACACTGAAGCTTTCTTT. Its protein is CASSHIGTANTEAFF.

The gene calls are TRBV7-9 and TRBJ1-1; D remains unclear. V was cut by 5 bases and J by 7 bases, with 29 bases left in between. Germline lookup yields CDR1 SEHNR and CDR2 FQNEAQ (reference sequence). There are 18 residues in the CDR3. DNA for the CDR3: TGTGCCAGCAGCCCATTCTGGTCGGCCGAGGCGGGTTCTATTGAAGCTTTCTTT. Translated, it gives CASSPFWSAEAGSIEAFF.

Many counts were recorded for this clonotype. The chain is built from TRBV20-1 and TRBJ1-2; D uncertain. V was trimmed by 5 bases and J by 7 bases, leaving 17 bases between them. The CDR3 sequence is 13 residues long. Germline V lookup: CDR1 DFQATT, CDR2 SNEGSKA (reference sequence). This CDR3 reads CSALGRSTIGYTF. The CDR3 DNA reads as TGCAGTGCTTTAGGAAGGTCGACTATTGGCTACACCTTC.

As regards this clonotype: At one boundary the junction diverges from the germline segment, which might be a read error. The J gene is TRBJ2-7, the V gene TRBV5-6; D gene unclear. CDR1 is SGHDT and CDR2 is YYEEEE in the germline V gene. This CDR3 region has 14 residues. The CDR3 region is CAGSLGRVYDEQYF. CDR3 nucleotide sequence: TGTGCCGGCAGCTTGGGTAGGGTCTATGACGAGCAGTACTTC.

The V call is TRBV9, the J call TRBJ1-1; D is uncertain. CDR1 SGDLS and CDR2 YYNGEE come from the germline V gene. CDR3 length: 11 residues. The ends were cut back, 7 bases at V and 6 bases at J, with 10 bases in the middle. CDR3 loop: CASGMGAEAFF. As DNA, the CDR3 is TGTGCCAGCGGGATGGGTGCTGAAGCTTTCTTT.

This clonotype was picked up a small number of times. This chain uses TRBV15 with TRBJ1-2, with 7 bases identical to TRBD1. CDR1 and CDR2 from the germline V gene are LNHNV and YYDKDF (reference sequence). The CDR3 spans 17 residues. V was clipped by 0 bases and J by 1 base; unmatched bases: 8. This CDR3 reads CATSRDLDRVNNYGYTF. The CDR3 DNA sequence: TGTGCCACCAGCAGAGACCTAGACAGGGTGAATAACTATGGCTACACCTTC.

The count of this clonotype is one. The chain employs TRBV5-6 and TRBJ2-7; 9 nucleotides line up with TRBD2. The trim removed 7 bases at V and 3 bases at J, leaving 5 bases unmatched. This CDR3 has 13 residues. Germline values: CDR1 SGHDT, CDR2 YYEEEE. This CDR3 is CASGTSLGYEQYF. The DNA of the CDR3 is TGTGCCAGCGGGACTAGCCTAGGCTACGAGCAGTACTTC.

This clonotype occurred a few times. The rearrangement uses TRBV29-1 and TRBJ2-2, with TRBD1 matching 7 bases. Germline assignment: CDR1 SQVTM and CDR2 ANQGSEA. V was pared by 6 bases and J by 0 bases, with 4 bases of the junction left unmatched. The CDR3 is made up of 14 amino acids. The CDR3 nucleotides are TGCAGCGTGGATCAGGGGGCGAACACCGGGGAGCTGTTTTTT. This gives the protein CSVDQGANTGELFF.

DNA of the CDR3: TGTGCCAGCAGCTTCAGGGATTTTGAGACCCAGTACTTC. As protein: CASSFRDFETQYF. The V call is TRBV5-4, the J call TRBJ2-5; possible D gene TRBD1, 5 bases. CDR3 length: 13 amino acids. Germline CDR1 and CDR2: SGHNT and YYREEE (reference sequence). Trimming cost V 2 bases and J 5 bases, with 10 bases left between them.

With respect to this clonotype: A much more abundant neighbour one base away suggests this may be a read error. This sequence joins TRBV7-8 and TRBJ1-1; D unresolved. The CDR3 is 15 residues long. Germline loops: CDR1 SGHVS, CDR2 FQNEAQ. The CDR3 here is CASSFVANTGTEALF. The DNA for the CDR3 is TGTGCCAGCAGCTTTGTCGCCAACACTGGCACTGAAGCTCTCTTT.

The sample holds many counts of this clonotype. The J gene is TRBJ2-1, the V gene TRBV7-4, with 9 positions matching TRBD2. The J segment lost 0 bases and the V segment lost 3 bases, leaving 12 bases of the junction unmatched. The CDR3 contains 19 residues. The V gene's germline CDR1 is SGHVT and CDR2 SQSDAQ. The CDR3 protein is CASSFLPAGGPSSYNEQFF. The CDR3 nucleotides are TGTGCCAGCAGCTTCCTACCAGCGGGGGGACCGAGCTCCTACAATGAGCAGTTCTTC.

This clonotype was counted ten times or more. J is TRBJ1-1 and V is TRBV12-3 or TRBV12-4; D not certain. Trimming stripped 3 bases from V and 0 bases from J, with 8 bases between. The CDR3 sequence is 14 residues long. The CDR3 sequence: CASSFPDLNTEAFF. The CDR3 nucleotides are TGTGCCAGCAGTTTTCCGGACTTGAACACTGAAGCTTTCTTT.

This clonotype was seen at least ten times. The V gene is TRBV12-3 or TRBV12-4, the J gene TRBJ2-2; 10 bases match TRBD1. The CDR3 is made up of 16 amino acids. J was trimmed by 7 bases and V by 5 bases; bases with no gene match: 10. The CDR3 DNA sequence: TGTGCCAGCAGTAAACGACAGGGGGCTCTGTACGGGGAGCTGTTTTTT. Its translation: CASSKRQGALYGELFF.

This clonotype was counted ten times or more. The chain combines TRBV7-9 with TRBJ2-1; D is possibly TRBD1 (6 bases). Trimming left V 5 bases short and J 3 bases short, with 14 bases between. This CDR3 contains 15 residues. Germline V gene lookup returns CDR1 SEHNR and CDR2 FQNEAQ (reference sequence). The CDR3 reads CASSGMGHLYNEQFF. CDR3 in DNA: TGTGCCAGCAGCGGAATGGGACACCTCTACAATGAGCAGTTCTTC.

The V gene is TRBV6-1, the J gene TRBJ1-1, with unresolved D. V lost 6 bases and J lost 5, with 13 bases in between. The CDR3 totals 13 residues. Germline values: CDR1 MNHNS, CDR2 SASEGT. The CDR3 protein is CASRRDLGTEAFF. CDR3 sequence (DNA): TGTGCCAGCAGGAGGGATTTAGGGACTGAAGCTTTCTTT.

About this clonotype: This may be a read error: a much more frequent sequence differs by one nucleotide. J is TRBJ1-1 and V is TRBV15, with 7 bases identical to TRBD1. Germline CDR1 reads LNHNV; CDR2 reads YYDKDF (reference sequence). Trimming at V came to 7 bases and at J to 1 base, leaving 9 bases not matched to a gene. This CDR3 has 15 amino acids. Here the CDR3 reads CATTPDRVANTEAFF. CDR3 in DNA: TGTGCCACCACCCCAGACAGGGTGGCGAACACTGAAGCTTTCTTT.

Points on this clonotype: At one end the junction does not follow the germline gene, possibly because of a read error. The genes are TRBV19 and TRBJ1-2; 7 positions agree with TRBD1. Germline V gene sequence: CDR1 LNHDA, CDR2 SQIVND (reference sequence). The CDR3 has 15 residues. The CDR3 sequence: CSSSTQGGANYGYTF. CDR3 sequence (DNA): TGTTCCAGTAGTACCCAGGGGGGTGCTAACTATGGCTACACCTTC.

This clonotype occurred a few times. For the CDR3, the DNA is TGTGCCAGCAGCCCCATCAGGGAGAACGAGCAGTACTTC. Amino acids: CASSPIRENEQYF. This rearrangement joins TRBV6-1 to TRBJ2-7, with D possibly called TRBD1 or TRBD2 (5 bases each). V dropped 6 bases and J dropped 5 bases, with 14 bases sitting between them. The CDR3 length is 13 residues. Germline V lookup: CDR1 MNHNS, CDR2 SASEGT.

This clonotype was counted only a few times. The V and J genes are TRBV5-1 and TRBJ2-1; 7 positions agree with TRBD2. Trimming cost V 0 bases and J 6 bases; bases outside gene matches: 9. This CDR3 comprises 16 residues. Germline assignment: CDR1 SGHRS and CDR2 YFSETQ. CDR3: CASSLEVGGFGNEQFF. CDR3 bases: TGCGCCAGCAGCTTGGAAGTGGGGGGGTTCGGCAATGAGCAGTTCTTC. Combining the CDR3 with reference TRBV5-1 and TRBJ2-1 gives the whole variable domain KAGVTQTPRYLIKTRGQQVTLSCSPISGHRSVSWYQQTPGQGLQFLFEYFSETQRNKGNFPGRFSGRQFSNSRSEMNVSTLELGDSALYLCASSLEVGGFGNEQFFGPGTRLTVL.

V gene TRBV7-6 combines with J gene TRBJ2-2; 12 nucleotides align to TRBD1. Germline V gene data show CDR1 as SGHVS and CDR2 as FNYEAQ. The CDR3 runs 18 residues. Trimming at V came to 4 bases and at J to 4 bases, leaving 10 bases not matched to a gene. The CDR3 protein is CASSSSGTGGLGTGELFF. The CDR3 DNA reads TGTGCCAGCAGCTCCTCCGGGACAGGGGGCCTGGGCACCGGGGAGCTGTTTTTT.

The chain combines TRBV4-1 with TRBJ2-3; 12 bases match TRBD2. The V gene's germline CDR1 is MGHRA and CDR2 YSYEKL. The CDR3 is 20 residues long. V lost 0 bases to trimming and J lost 0 bases; unmatched junction nucleotides: 10. The DNA for the CDR3 is TGCGCCAGCAGCCAAGATGAACTAGCGGGGGGCGTTATTAGCACAGATACGCAGTATTTT. Its translation is CASSQDELAGGVISTDTQYF.

At least ten counts were recorded for this clonotype. The gene calls are TRBV3-1 and TRBJ1-2, with unresolved D. The germline V gene encodes CDR1 LGHDT and CDR2 YNNKEL (reference sequence). V lost 0 bases to trimming and J lost 7 bases, with 12 bases between them. This CDR3 contains 14 residues. The CDR3 reads CASSQDDSPLGYTF. The DNA of the CDR3 is TGTGCCAGCAGCCAAGACGATAGTCCCCTTGGCTACACCTTC.

The sample holds many counts of this clonotype. The chain recombines TRBV27 with TRBJ2-2; TRBD1 matches at 8 bases. Trimming cost V 2 bases and J 7 bases; bases outside gene matches: 6. CDR1 and CDR2 from the germline V gene are MNHEY and SMNVEV (reference sequence). The CDR3 length is 15 residues. The CDR3 nucleotides read TGTGCCAGCAGTTTAACCAGGGGGCGCGACGGGGAGCTGTTTTTT. Translating it yields CASSLTRGRDGELFF.

This clonotype occurred many times. The rearrangement joins TRBV12-3 or TRBV12-4 to TRBJ1-6, with 10 bases fitting TRBD1. This CDR3 is built from 15 residues. The J segment lost 8 bases and the V segment lost 6 bases, leaving 7 bases of the junction unmatched. This CDR3 reads CASSSTGTGDSPLHF. The CDR3 DNA reads as TGTGCCAGCAGCTCTACCGGGACAGGGGATTCACCCCTCCACTTT.

This clonotype was seen only a few times. The chain links TRBV24-1 to TRBJ1-1; D is unclear. CDR1 and CDR2 (germline): KGHDR, SFDVKD. This CDR3 spans 13 amino acids. The V end lost 4 bases, the J end lost 10 bases, and 15 bases lay between the germline ends. CDR3 sequence reads: CATSDPSRRGAFF. The CDR3 nucleotides are TGTGCCACCAGTGACCCCAGTCGCCGTGGAGCTTTCTTT.